The clone carrying this T cell receptor beta chain was detected a few times. The data were taken from a study of T-cell reconstitution after alpha-beta-depleted transplantation in children. This CDR3 contains 13 residues. CDR1 and CDR2 (germline): DFQATT, SNEGSKA (reference sequence). V was pared by 7 bases and J by 5 bases, with 7 bases of the junction left unmatched. Unique molecular identifiers featured in how the TCRbeta library was prepared. TCRdb reprocessed the PCR reads via MiXCR and lists one record per CDR3 protein. The table records approximately 210,000 distinct CDR3 sequences, approximately 17% of them present only once.

The sequence was obtained from a male patient aged 2 to 10 who had a stem cell transplant for acute lymphoblastic leukemia, so the T cells may come from the graft donor. V is TRBV20-1 and J is TRBJ2-5; TRBD2 matches 10 bases. Specimen: PBMCs, mostly from graft donor cells, collected 360 days after TCRalphabeta/CD19-depleted stem cell transplant. The CDR3 reads CSGRTSGRETQYF. DNA of the CDR3: TGCAGTGGTCGGACTAGCGGAAGGGAGACCCAGTACTTC.